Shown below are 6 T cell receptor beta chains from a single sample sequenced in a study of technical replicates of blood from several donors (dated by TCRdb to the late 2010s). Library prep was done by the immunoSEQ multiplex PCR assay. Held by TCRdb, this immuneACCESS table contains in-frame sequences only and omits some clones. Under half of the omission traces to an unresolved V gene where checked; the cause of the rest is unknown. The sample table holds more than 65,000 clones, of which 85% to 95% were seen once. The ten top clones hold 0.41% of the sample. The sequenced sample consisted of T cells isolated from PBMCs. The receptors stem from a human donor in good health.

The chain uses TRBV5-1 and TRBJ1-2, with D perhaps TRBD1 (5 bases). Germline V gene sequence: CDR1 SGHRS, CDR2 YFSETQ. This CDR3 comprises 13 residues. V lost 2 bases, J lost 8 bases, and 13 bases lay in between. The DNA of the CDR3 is TGCGCCAGCAGCTTCTCAGGGAAAAGGGGCTACACCTTC. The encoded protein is CASSFSGKRGYTF.

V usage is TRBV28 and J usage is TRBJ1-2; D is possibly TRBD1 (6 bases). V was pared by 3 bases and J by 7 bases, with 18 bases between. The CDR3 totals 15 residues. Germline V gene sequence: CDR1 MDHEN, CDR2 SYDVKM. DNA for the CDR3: TGTGCCAGCAGTTTCCGAATGGACAGCGGAGTTGGCTACACCTTC. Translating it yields CASSFRMDSGVGYTF.

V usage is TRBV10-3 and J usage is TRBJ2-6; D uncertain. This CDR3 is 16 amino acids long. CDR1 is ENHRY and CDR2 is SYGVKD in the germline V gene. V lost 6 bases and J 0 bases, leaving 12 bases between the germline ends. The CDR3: CAIRSSENSGANVLTF. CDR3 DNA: TGTGCCATCAGATCTTCGGAGAACTCTGGGGCCAACGTCCTGACTTTC.

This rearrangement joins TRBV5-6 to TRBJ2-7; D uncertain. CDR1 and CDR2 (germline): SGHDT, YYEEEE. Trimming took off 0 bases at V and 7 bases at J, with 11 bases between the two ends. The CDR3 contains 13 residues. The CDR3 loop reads CASSLVRPGEQYF. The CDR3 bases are TGTGCCAGCAGCTTGGTCAGGCCTGGGGAGCAGTACTTC. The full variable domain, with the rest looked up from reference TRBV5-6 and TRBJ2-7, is DAGVTQSPTHLIKTRGQQVTLRCSPKSGHDTVSWYQQALGQGPQFIFQYYEEEERQRGNFPDRFSGHQFPNYSSELNVNALLLGDSALYLCASSLVRPGEQYFGPGTRLTVT.

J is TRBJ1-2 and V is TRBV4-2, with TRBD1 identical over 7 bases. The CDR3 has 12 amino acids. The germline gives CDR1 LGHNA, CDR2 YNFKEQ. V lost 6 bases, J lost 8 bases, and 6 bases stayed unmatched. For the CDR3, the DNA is TGTGCCAGCAGTCAACAGGGGCCGGGCTACACCTTC. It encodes CASSQQGPGYTF.

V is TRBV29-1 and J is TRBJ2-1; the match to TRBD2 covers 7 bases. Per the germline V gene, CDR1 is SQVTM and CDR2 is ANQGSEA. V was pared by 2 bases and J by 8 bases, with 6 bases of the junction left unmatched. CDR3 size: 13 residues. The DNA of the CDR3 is TGCAGCGTTGAACGGGGGGAGAACGATGAGCAGTTCTTC. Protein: CSVERGENDEQFF.